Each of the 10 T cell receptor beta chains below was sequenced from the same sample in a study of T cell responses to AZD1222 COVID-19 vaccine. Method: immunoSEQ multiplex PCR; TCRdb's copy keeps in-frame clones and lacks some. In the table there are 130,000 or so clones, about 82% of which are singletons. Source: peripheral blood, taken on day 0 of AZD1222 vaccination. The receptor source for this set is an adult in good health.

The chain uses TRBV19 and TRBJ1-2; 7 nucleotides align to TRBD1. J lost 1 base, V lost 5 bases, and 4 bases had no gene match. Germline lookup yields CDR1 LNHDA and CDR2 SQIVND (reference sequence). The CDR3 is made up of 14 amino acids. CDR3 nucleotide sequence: TGTGCCAGTAGTGGGACAGCTTTTAACTATGGCTACACCTTC. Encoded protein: CASSGTAFNYGYTF.

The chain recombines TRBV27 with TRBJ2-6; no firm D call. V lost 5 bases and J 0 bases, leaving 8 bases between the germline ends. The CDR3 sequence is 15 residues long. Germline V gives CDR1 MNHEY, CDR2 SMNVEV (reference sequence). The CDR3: CASSAQISGANVLTF. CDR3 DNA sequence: TGTGCCAGCAGTGCCCAGATCTCTGGGGCCAACGTCCTGACTTTC.

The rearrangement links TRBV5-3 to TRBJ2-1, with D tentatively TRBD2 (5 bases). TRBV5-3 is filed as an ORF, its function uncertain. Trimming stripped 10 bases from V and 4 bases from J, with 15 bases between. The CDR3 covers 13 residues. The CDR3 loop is CASRESGYNEQFF. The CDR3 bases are TGTGCCTCCCGGGAATCGGGGTACAATGAGCAGTTCTTC.

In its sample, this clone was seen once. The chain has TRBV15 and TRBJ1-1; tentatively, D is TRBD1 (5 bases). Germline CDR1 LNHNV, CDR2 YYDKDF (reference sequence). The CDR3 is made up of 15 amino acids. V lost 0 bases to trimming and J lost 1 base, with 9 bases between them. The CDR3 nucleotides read TGTGCCACCAGCAGAGATCTCCAGGGGAACACTGAAGCTTTCTTT. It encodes CATSRDLQGNTEAFF.

The CDR3 DNA is TGTGCCAGCAGTGGAGGGGGAAACACCATATATTTT. This encodes CASSGGGNTIYF. V usage is TRBV6-1 and J usage is TRBJ1-3; D gene unclear. The CDR3 is 12 amino acids. Between the trimmed V and J ends, which lost 4 bases and 4 bases, there was a span of 5 bases. From germline, CDR1 is MNHNS and CDR2 SASEGT.

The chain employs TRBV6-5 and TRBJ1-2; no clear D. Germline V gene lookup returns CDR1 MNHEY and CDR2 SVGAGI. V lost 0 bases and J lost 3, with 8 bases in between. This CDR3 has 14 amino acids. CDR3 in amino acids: CASSYSQDDYGYTF. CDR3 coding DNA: TGTGCCAGCAGTTACTCCCAGGACGACTATGGCTACACCTTC.

CDR3 in amino acids: CASSLQGQGSTDTQYF. Here the CDR3 DNA reads TGTGCCAGCAGTTTACAGGGACAGGGCAGCACAGATACGCAGTATTTT. The chain employs TRBV28 and TRBJ2-3, with 9 bases lining up with TRBD1. This CDR3 spans 16 amino acids. With 2 bases clipped from V and 0 bases from J, the junction kept 3 bases outside the gene matches. CDR1 is MDHEN, CDR2 SYDVKM, per germline.

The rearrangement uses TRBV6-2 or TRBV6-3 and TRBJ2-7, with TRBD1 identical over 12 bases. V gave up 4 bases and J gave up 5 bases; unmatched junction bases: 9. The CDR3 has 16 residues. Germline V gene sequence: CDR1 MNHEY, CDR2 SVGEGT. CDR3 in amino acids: CASSSPSGTGGNEQYF. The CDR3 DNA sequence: TGTGCCAGCAGTTCGCCCTCCGGGACAGGGGGCAACGAGCAGTACTTC.

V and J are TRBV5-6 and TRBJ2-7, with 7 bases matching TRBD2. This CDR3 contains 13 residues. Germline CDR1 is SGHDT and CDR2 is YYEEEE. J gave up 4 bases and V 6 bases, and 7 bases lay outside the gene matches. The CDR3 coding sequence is TGTGCCAGCACCCGGGAGGCCCCGTACGAGCAGTACTTC. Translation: CASTREAPYEQYF.

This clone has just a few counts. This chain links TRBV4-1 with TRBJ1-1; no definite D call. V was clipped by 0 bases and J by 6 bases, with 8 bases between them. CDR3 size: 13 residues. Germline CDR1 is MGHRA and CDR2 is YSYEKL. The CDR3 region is CASSQERYAEAFF. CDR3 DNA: TGCGCCAGCAGCCAAGAACGTTACGCTGAAGCTTTCTTT.